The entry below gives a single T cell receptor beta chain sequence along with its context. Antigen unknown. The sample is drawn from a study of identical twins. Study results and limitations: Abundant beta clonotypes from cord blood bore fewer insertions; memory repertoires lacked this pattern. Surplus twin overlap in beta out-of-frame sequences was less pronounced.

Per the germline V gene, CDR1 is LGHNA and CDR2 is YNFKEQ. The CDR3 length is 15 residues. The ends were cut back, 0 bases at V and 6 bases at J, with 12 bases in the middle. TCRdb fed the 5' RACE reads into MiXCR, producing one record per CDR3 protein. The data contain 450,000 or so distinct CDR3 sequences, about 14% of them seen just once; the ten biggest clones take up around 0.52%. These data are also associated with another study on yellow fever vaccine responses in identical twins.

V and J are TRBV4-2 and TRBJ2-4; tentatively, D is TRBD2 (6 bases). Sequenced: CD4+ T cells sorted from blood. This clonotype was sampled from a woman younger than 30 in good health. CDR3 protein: CASSQDLGGSNIQYF. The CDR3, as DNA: TGTGCCAGCAGCCAAGATTTGGGGGGTTCAAACATTCAGTACTTC.